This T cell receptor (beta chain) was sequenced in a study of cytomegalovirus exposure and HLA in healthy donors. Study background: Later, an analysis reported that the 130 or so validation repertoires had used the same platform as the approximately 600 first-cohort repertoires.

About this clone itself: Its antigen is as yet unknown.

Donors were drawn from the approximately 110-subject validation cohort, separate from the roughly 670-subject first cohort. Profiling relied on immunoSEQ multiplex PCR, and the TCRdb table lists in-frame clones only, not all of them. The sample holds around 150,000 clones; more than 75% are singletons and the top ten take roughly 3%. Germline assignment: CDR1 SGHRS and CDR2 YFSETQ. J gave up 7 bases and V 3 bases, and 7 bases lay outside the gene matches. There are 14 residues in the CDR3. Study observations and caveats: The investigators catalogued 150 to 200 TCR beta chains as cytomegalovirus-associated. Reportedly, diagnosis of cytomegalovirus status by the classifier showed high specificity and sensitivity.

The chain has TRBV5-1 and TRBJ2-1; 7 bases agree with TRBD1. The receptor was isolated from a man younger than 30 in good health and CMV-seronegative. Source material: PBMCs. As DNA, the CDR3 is TGCGCCAGCAGCTGGAGACAGGGTCAAAATGAGCAGTTCTTC. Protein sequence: CASSWRQGQNEQFF.